This TCR beta chain emerged from a study of blood T cell repertoires in COVID-19 (TCRdb year 2020). As for the study more broadly: The collaborator samples originated in the United States, Italy and Spain and spanned the acute and convalescent phases of COVID-19. The material from the prospective study consisted of cDNA or gDNA derived from T cells, B-cell-depleted T cells, or PBMCs. Deeply sampled blood TCRbeta repertoires from subjects exposed to, actively infected with, or recovered from COVID-19 were included in the dataset. The repertoires were made available in a free public database intended to serve as a resource for research on the immune response to SARS-CoV-2. The samples were drawn from two sources: the first 160 participants of the ongoing ImmuneRACE study, and 1,254 subjects contributed by 6 global collaborators. A de-identified subject ID, COVID-19 status, age in years and sex were almost always included in the sample metadata. HLA class I and class II types, where available, came from metadata supplied by the sample provider rather than from assay-based typing. General study outcomes and caveats: The amount of clinical and demographic metadata varied by source and participant and was provided uncurated.

There are 14 amino acids in the CDR3, from cysteine to phenylalanine inclusive. The only DNA kept is the CDR3, 42 bases in frame from the first base. The germline V gene provides CDR1 LGHNA and CDR2 YNFKEQ. V drops 0 bases and J drops 2 bases, leaving 5 bases in between. TCRbeta CDR3 regions were amplified from genomic DNA by means of the immunoSEQ Assay, a bias-controlled multiplex PCR. The paper's processing steps were these. The number of nucleated cells in each sample was estimated from the amplification of reference gene primers within the assay. To quantify the absolute abundance of each unique TCRbeta CDR3 rearrangement, sequence reads were collapsed and filtered. For each sample, productive Simpson clonality was calculated as the square root of Simpson's diversity index across productive rearrangements. The table comes from immuneACCESS by way of TCRdb, which keeps in-frame sequences with V and J called. Part of the clones is missing from these tables; in studies checked, under half for an unresolved V gene and the rest for unknown reasons. Clonal size and the V and J genes are those of that table, whereas D and trimming came from the DNA. The sample includes roughly 70,000 clones, with 88% observed a single time. Under 1.5% of the sample is held by the ten biggest clonotypes.

Each collaborating institution followed its own protocols to collect whole blood in K2EDTA tubes. For TCRbeta analysis, collaborators shipped samples as frozen whole blood, isolated PBMCs, or DNA extracted from either of those sample types. A note on this clone: Its antigen specificity is not known. No base-level quality is on record; no much larger clone is a single base apart.

What was sequenced was peripheral blood. The V and J genes are TRBV4-2 and TRBJ2-1, with the D gene too uncertain to name. This TCR came from a human donor in a cohort sampled during active COVID-19. The CDR3 is CASSQEQAYNEQFF. The sequenced DNA: TGTGCCAGCAGCCAAGAGCAGGCCTACAATGAGCAGTTCTTC.